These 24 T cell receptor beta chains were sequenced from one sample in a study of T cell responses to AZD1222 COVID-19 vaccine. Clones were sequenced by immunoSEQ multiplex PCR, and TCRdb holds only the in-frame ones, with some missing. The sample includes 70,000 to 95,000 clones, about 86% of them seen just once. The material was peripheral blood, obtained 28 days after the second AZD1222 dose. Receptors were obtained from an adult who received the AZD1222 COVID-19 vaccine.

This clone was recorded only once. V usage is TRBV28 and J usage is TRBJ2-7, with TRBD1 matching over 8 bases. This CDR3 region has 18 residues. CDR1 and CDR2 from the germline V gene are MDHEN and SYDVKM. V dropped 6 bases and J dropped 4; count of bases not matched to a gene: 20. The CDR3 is CASSPDRGSPIMAYEQYF. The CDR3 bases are TGTGCCAGCAGCCCCGACAGGGGATCCCCCATTATGGCGTACGAGCAGTACTTC.

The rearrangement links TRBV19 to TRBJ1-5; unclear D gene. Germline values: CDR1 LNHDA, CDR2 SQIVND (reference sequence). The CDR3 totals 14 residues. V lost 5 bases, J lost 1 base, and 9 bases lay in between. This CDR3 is CASSDRPSNQPQHF. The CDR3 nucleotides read TGTGCCAGTAGTGACCGGCCAAGCAATCAGCCCCAGCATTTT. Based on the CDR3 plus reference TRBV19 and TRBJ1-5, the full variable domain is DGGITQSPKYLFRKEGQNVTLSCEQNLNHDAMYWYRQDPGQGLRLIYYSQIVNDFQKGDIAEGYSVSREKKESFPLTVTSAQKNPTAFYLCASSDRPSNQPQHFGDGTRLSIL.

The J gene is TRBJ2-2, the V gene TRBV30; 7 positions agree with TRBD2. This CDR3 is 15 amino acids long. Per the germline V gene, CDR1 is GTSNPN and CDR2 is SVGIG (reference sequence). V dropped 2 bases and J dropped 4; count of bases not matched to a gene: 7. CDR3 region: CAWSRGGRGTGELFF. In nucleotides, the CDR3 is TGTGCCTGGAGTCGGGGCGGGAGAGGCACCGGGGAGCTGTTTTTT.

The CDR3 DNA reads TGTGCCAGTAGTCCAGGGACAGGGGTATGGCTCGGGCGCGGCTACACCTTC. The encoded protein is CASSPGTGVWLGRGYTF. The J gene is TRBJ1-2, the V gene TRBV19; 10 bases map to TRBD1. Germline CDR1 is LNHDA and CDR2 is SQIVND (reference sequence). The CDR3 extends over 17 amino acids. After removal of 5 bases from V and 8 bases from J, the junction contained 17 bases not matched to a gene. The full variable domain, rest sourced from reference TRBV19 and TRBJ1-2, is DGGITQSPKYLFRKEGQNVTLSCEQNLNHDAMYWYRQDPGQGLRLIYYSQIVNDFQKGDIAEGYSVSREKKESFPLTVTSAQKNPTAFYLCASSPGTGVWLGRGYTFGSGTRLTVV.

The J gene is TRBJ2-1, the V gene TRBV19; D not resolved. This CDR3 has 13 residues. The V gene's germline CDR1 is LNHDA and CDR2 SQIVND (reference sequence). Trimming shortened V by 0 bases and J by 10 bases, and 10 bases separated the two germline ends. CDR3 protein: CASSIDLETEQFF. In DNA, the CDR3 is TGTGCCAGTAGTATAGATTTGGAGACAGAGCAGTTCTTC.

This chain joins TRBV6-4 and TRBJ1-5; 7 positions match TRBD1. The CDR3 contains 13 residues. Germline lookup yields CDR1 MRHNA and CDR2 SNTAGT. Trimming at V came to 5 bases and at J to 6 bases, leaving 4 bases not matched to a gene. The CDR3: CASSPGGGQPQHF. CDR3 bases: TGTGCCAGCAGTCCAGGGGGGGGTCAGCCCCAGCATTTT.

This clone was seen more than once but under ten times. This CDR3 is CASSHKTGGNQPQHF. The CDR3 nucleotides read TGCGCCAGCAGCCATAAGACAGGGGGCAATCAGCCCCAGCATTTT. The chain uses TRBV4-3 and TRBJ1-5; the match to TRBD1 covers 8 bases. CDR1 is LGHNA, CDR2 YSLEER, per germline. CDR3 length equals 15 residues. V shed 3 bases, J shed 2 bases, and the junction held 3 bases outside the gene matches.

The chain's CDR3 is CASRRTSGGPVTQYF. CDR3 coding DNA: TGTGCCAGCAGGCGGACTAGCGGGGGCCCTGTTACGCAGTATTTT. This rearrangement joins TRBV28 to TRBJ2-3; 13 bases are shared with TRBD2. Trimming cost V 6 bases and J 8 bases; bases outside gene matches: 8. This CDR3 has 15 amino acids. The germline CDR1 and CDR2 sequences are MDHEN and SYDVKM.

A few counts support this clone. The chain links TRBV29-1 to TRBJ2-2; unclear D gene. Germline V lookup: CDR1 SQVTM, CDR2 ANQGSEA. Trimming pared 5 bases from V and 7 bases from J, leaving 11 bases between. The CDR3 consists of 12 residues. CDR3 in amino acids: CSVSAAGGELFF. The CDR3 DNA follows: TGCAGCGTTTCTGCTGCCGGCGGGGAGCTGTTTTTT.

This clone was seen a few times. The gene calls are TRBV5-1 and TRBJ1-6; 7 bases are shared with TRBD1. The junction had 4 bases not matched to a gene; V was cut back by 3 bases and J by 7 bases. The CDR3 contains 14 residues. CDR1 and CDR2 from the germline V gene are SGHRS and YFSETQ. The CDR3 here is CASSWTGRNSPLHF. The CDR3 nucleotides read TGCGCCAGCAGCTGGACAGGTCGGAATTCACCCCTCCACTTT.

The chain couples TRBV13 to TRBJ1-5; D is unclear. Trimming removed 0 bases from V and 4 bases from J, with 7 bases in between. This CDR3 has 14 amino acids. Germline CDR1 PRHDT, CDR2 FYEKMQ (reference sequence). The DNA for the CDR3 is TGTGCCAGCAGCTTAGGGGCGTTAAATCAGCCCCAGCATTTT. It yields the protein CASSLGALNQPQHF.

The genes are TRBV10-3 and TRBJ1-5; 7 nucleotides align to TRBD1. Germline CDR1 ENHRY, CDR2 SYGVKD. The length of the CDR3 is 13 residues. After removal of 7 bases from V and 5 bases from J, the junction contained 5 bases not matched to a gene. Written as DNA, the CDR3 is TGTGCCATCACACAGGGGAAGGATCAGCCCCAGCATTTT. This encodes CAITQGKDQPQHF.

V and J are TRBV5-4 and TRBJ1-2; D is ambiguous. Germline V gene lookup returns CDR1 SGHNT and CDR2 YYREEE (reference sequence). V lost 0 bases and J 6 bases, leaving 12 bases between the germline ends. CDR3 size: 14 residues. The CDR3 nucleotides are TGTGCCAGCAGCTTGGGGTCGTTGGGGAATGGCTACACCTTC. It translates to CASSLGSLGNGYTF.

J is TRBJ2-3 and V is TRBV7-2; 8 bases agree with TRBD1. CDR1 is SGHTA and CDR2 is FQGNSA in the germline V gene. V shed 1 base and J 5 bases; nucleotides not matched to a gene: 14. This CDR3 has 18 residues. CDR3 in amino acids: CASSLVYPGQGVGDTQYF. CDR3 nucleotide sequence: TGTGCCAGCAGCTTAGTGTACCCCGGACAGGGAGTGGGAGATACGCAGTATTTT.

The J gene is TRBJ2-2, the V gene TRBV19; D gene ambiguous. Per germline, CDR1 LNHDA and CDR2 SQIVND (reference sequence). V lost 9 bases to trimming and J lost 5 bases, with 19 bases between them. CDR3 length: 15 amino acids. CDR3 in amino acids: CASLPWASRTGELFF. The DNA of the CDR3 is TGTGCCAGCCTTCCCTGGGCGTCTCGGACCGGGGAGCTGTTTTTT.

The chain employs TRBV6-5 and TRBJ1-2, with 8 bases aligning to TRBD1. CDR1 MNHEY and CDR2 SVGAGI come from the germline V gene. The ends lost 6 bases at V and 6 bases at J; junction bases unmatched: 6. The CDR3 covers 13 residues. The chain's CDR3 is CASRPRGRDGYTF. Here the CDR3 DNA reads TGTGCCAGCAGACCCAGGGGGCGGGATGGCTACACCTTC.

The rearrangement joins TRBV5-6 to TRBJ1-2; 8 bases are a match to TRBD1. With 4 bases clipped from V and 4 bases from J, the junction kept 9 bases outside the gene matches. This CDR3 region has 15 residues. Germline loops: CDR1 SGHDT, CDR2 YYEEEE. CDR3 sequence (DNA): TGTGCCAGCAGCGACCGGGACAGGTTCTTCTATGGCTACACCTTC. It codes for CASSDRDRFFYGYTF.

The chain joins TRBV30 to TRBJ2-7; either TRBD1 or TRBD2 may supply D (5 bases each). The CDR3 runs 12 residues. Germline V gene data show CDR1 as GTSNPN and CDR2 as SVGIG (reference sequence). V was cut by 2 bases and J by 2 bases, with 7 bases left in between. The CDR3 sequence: CAWSRGAYEQYF. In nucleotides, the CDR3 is TGTGCCTGGAGTAGAGGGGCCTACGAGCAGTACTTC.

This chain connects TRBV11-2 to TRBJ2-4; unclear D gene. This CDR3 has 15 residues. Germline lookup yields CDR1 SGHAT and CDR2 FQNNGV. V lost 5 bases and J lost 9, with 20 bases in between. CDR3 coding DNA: TGTGCCAGCAGCCAATCCGGGCCCAGCAAGGGCATTCAGTACTTC. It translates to CASSQSGPSKGIQYF. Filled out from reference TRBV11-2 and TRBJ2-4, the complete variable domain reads EAGVAQSPRYKIIEKRQSVAFWCNPISGHATLYWYQQILGQGPKLLIQFQNNGVVDDSQLPKDRFSAERLKGVDSTLKIQPAKLEDSAVYLCASSQSGPSKGIQYFGAGTRLSVL.

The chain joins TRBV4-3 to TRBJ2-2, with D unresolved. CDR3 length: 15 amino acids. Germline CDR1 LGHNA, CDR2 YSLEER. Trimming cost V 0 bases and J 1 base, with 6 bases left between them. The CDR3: CASSQELVNTGELFF. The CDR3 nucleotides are TGCGCCAGCAGCCAAGAACTGGTGAACACCGGGGAGCTGTTTTTT.

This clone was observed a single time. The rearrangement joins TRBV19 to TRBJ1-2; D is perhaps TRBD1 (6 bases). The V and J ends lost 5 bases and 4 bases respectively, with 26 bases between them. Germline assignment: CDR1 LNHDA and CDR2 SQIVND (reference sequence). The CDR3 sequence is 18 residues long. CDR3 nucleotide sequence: TGTGCCAGTAGTCTGCCGGGACTTTCTGCAGGGGTTAGCTATGGCTACACCTTC. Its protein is CASSLPGLSAGVSYGYTF.

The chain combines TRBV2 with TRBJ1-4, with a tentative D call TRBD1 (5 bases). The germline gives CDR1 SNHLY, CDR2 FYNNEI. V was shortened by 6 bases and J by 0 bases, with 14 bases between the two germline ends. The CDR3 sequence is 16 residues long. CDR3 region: CASSPLGGATNEKLFF. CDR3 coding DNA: TGTGCCAGCAGCCCCTTGGGGGGGGCAACTAATGAAAAACTGTTTTTT.

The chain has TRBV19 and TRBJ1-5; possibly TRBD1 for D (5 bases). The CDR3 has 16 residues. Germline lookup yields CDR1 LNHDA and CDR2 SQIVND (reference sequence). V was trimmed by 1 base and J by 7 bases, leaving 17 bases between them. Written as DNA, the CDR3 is TGTGCCAGTAGTATAGCCCCTCGGGGGGGATCGCAGCCCCAGCATTTT. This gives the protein CASSIAPRGGSQPQHF.

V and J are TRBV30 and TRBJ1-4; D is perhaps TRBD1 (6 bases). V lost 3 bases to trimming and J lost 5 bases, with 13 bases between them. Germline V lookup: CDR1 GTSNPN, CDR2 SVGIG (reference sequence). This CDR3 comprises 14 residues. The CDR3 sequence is CAWSHRVGNEKLFF. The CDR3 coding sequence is TGTGCCTGGAGCCACAGGGTGGGGAATGAAAAACTGTTTTTT.